This is a list of T cell receptor beta chains from one sample in a study of control samples from healthy donors and cancer patients. The assay was immunoSEQ multiplex PCR, and TCRdb's table has in-frame clones only and misses some. The sample includes some 20,000 clones, 85% to 90% of them seen just once. The specimen was PBMCs. These receptors originate from an older woman with head and neck cancer. The CDR3 runs from the conserved cysteine through the conserved F or W. Fields, in order: V gene, J gene, clone size, D gene, CDR3 protein, CDR3 DNA. A D gene is named only where the DNA matches it firmly. Clone size is not always given. Where it is, it says once, few, many or a class for expanded clones.

>TRBV7-8|TRBJ2-1|NA|TRBD2
CASRREGGNEQFF
TGTGCCTCGCGGAGGGAGGGCGGCAATGAGCAGTTCTTC
>TRBV9|TRBJ2-6|once|NA
CASSVGRSSGANVLTF
TGTGCCAGCAGCGTGGGCCGAAGCTCTGGGGCCAACGTCCTGACTTTC
>TRBV7-6|TRBJ2-7|NA|NA
CASSPAGTPEYEQYF
TGTGCCAGCAGCCCTGCCGGGACACCTGAATACGAGCAGTACTTC
>TRBV7-2|TRBJ1-2|NA|NA
CASSLKWTNYGYTF
TGTGCCAGCAGCTTAAAGTGGACTAACTATGGCTACACCTTC
>TRBV5-1|TRBJ1-5|NA|NA
CASSPDSLGQPQHF
TGCGCCAGCAGCCCGGACTCCTTGGGCCAGCCCCAGCATTTT
>TRBV27|TRBJ2-1|NA|TRBD2
CASSHRTSYKTAYNEQFF
TGTGCCAGCAGTCATAGGACTAGCTACAAAACTGCCTACAATGAGCAGTTCTTC
>TRBV7-2|TRBJ2-3|once|NA
CASSLGGRPDTQYF
TGTGCCAGCAGCTTAGGGGGGCGGCCAGATACGCAGTATTTT
>TRBV2|TRBJ2-1|few|NA
CASSESSAGDEQFF
TGTGCCAGCAGTGAAAGTAGCGCCGGCGATGAGCAGTTCTTC
>TRBV5-4|TRBJ2-7|few|NA
CASSPQGGSYEQYF
TGTGCCAGCAGCCCCCAGGGAGGCAGCTACGAGCAGTACTTC
>TRBV27|TRBJ2-2|NA|NA
CASSFRGVSDTGELFF
TGTGCCAGCAGTTTCCGGGGCGTATCAGACACCGGGGAGCTGTTTTTT
>TRBV25-1|TRBJ2-5|NA|NA
CASSEWERQETQYF
TGTGCCAGCAGTGAATGGGAGCGGCAAGAGACCCAGTACTTC
>TRBV6-5|TRBJ2-5|few|NA
CASRLPAAETQYF
TGTGCCAGCAGACTCCCCGCCGCGGAGACCCAGTACTTC
>TRBV28|TRBJ1-2|NA|NA
CASSFDFANYGYTF
TGTGCCAGCAGCTTCGACTTCGCTAACTATGGCTACACCTTC